The 5 T cell receptor beta chains below come from one sample, sequenced in a study of regulatory T cells in long-lasting Graves disease. Construction of the TCR beta libraries employed iRepertoire HTBI primers in conjunction with Arm-PCR of CDR3 regions. TCRdb re-called the multiplex PCR reads with MiXCR, one entry per CDR3 protein. The data show around 400,000 distinct CDR3 sequences, 15% seen once. This sample's time point: newly diagnosed GD, antithyroid drugs for less than 3 months. Isolated PBMC RNA provided the starting material for the TCR library. The sample in question was peripheral blood mononuclear cells (PBMCs), obtained at new diagnosis, from a patient treated with antithyroid drugs. The receptors derive from a female donor with Graves disease.

This clonotype was seen many times. This chain connects TRBV13 to TRBJ2-1, with TRBD2 matching over 16 bases. Trimming cost V 5 bases and J 5 bases; bases outside gene matches: 6. CDR3 size: 17 residues. Germline V gene data show CDR1 as PRHDT and CDR2 as FYEKMQ (reference sequence). CDR3 loop: CASSPGLAGGPDNEQFF. DNA of the CDR3: TGTGCCAGCAGCCCGGGACTAGCGGGAGGGCCGGACAATGAGCAGTTCTTC. The full variable domain, rest sourced from reference TRBV13 and TRBJ2-1, is AAGVIQSPRHLIKEKRETATLKCYPIPRHDTVYWYQQGPGQDPQFLISFYEKMQSDKGSIPDRFSAQQFSDYHSELNMSSLELGDSALYFCASSPGLAGGPDNEQFFGPGTRLTVL.

This clonotype was seen at least ten times. The V and J genes are TRBV7-9 and TRBJ1-2, with D possibly being TRBD1 (5 bases). Germline CDR1 SEHNR, CDR2 FQNEAQ (reference sequence). The CDR3 consists of 15 residues. Between the trimmed V and J ends, which lost 5 bases and 7 bases, there was a span of 20 bases. CDR3 region: CASSPTLRVVSGYTF. The CDR3 coding sequence is TGTGCCAGCAGCCCAACCCTCAGGGTCGTAAGTGGCTACACCTTC.

At least ten counts were recorded for this clonotype. The rearrangement links TRBV12-5 to TRBJ2-2; 12 bases match TRBD1. Per the germline V gene, CDR1 is LGHNT and CDR2 is FRNRAP. The V segment lost 3 bases and the J segment 4 bases; nucleotides outside the gene matches: 9. This CDR3 contains 18 residues. CDR3 sequence: CASGFVTGTGGSTGELFF. The CDR3 DNA reads TGTGCTAGTGGTTTTGTGACCGGGACAGGGGGCTCCACCGGGGAGCTGTTTTTT. The full variable domain, rest sourced from reference TRBV12-5 and TRBJ2-2, is DARVTQTPRHKVTEMGQEVTMRCQPILGHNTVFWYRQTMMQGLELLAYFRNRAPLDDSGMPKDRFSAEMPDATLATLKIQPSEPRDSAVYFCASGFVTGTGGSTGELFFGEGSRLTVL.

This clonotype was counted many times. V gene TRBV3-1 combines with J gene TRBJ1-6, with D unclear. CDR3 length: 15 amino acids. The V and J ends lost 0 bases and 8 bases respectively, with 11 bases between them. Germline CDR1 reads LGHDT; CDR2 reads YNNKEL (reference sequence). As DNA, the CDR3 is TGTGCCAGCAGCCAAGAGAACCCGATCTATTCACCCCTCCACTTT. This gives the protein CASSQENPIYSPLHF.

This clonotype was recorded at least ten times. This chain connects TRBV5-8 to TRBJ1-1; 7 bases map to TRBD1. CDR1 and CDR2 (germline): SGHTS, YDEGEE. This CDR3 contains 15 residues. The V gene end was trimmed by 0 bases and the J gene end by 11 bases; junction bases not matched to a gene: 13. The CDR3 sequence: CASSLERQGGVSAFF. The CDR3 DNA is TGTGCCAGCAGCTTGGAACGTCAGGGGGGGGTTTCCGCTTTCTTT.